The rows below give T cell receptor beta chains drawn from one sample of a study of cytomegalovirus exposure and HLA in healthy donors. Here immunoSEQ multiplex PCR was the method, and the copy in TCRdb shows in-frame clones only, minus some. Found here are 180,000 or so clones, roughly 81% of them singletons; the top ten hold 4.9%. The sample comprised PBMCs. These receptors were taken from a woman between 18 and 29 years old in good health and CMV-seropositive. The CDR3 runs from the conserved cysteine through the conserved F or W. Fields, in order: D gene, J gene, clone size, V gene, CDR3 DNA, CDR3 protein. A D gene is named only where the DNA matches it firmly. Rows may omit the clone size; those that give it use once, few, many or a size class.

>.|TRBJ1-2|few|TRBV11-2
TGTGCCAGCAGCTTAGAGGGGGCGCCGTATGTGGACTATGGCTACACCTTC
CASSLEGAPYVDYGYTF
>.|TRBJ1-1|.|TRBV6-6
TGTGCCAGCAGTTACTCGTTCCAGGGCACTGAAGCTTTCTTT
CASSYSFQGTEAFF
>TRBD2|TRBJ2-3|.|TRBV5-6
TGTGCCAGCAGCTTCGGGCGGGGGTGGTTCTCTACAGATACGCAGTATTTT
CASSFGRGWFSTDTQYF
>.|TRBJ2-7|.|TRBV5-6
TGTGCCAGCAGCACAGAGTTGGGTCGGGGAAGCTCCTACGAGCAGTACTTC
CASSTELGRGSSYEQYF
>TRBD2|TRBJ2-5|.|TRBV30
TGTGCCTGGAGTGAGCGGGGGGGCTTGGAGACCCAGTACTTC
CAWSERGGLETQYF
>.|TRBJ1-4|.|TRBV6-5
TGTGCCAGCGGCAGGGCTCTTGCAACTAATGAAAAACTGTTTTTT
CASGRALATNEKLFF
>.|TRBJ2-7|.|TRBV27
TGTGCCAGCAGTCCAGGGGTTTCTAAGCAGTACTTC
CASSPGVSKQYF
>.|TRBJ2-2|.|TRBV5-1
TGCGCCAACCCAACCGAGGCAGGGCAAAGCACCGGGGAGCTGTTTTTT
CANPTEAGQSTGELFF
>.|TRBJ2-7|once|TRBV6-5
TGTGCCAGCAGTTACGTACAGGGAAACTACGAGCAGTACTTC
CASSYVQGNYEQYF
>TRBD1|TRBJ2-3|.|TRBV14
TGTGCCAGCAGCCAAGATAGAAGGGTCAGGGGGAGTACGCAGTATTTT
CASSQDRRVRGSTQYF
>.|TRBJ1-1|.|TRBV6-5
TGTGCCAGCATCAGAGCAGGCACTGAAGCTTTCTTT
CASIRAGTEAFF
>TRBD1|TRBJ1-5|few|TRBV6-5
TGTGCCAGCAGCCTGGACAGGGGGGGCCCCCAGCATTTT
CASSLDRGGPQHF
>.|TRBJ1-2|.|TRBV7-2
TGTGCCAGCAGCCCAGGGGAGGGCCGGGGCTACACCTTC
CASSPGEGRGYTF
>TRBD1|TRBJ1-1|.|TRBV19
TGTGCCAGCGGGGACAGAGAGAACACTGAAGCTTTCTTT
CASGDRENTEAFF
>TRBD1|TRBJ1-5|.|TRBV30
TGTGCCTGGGAGCTCAACACCGGGACAGGTCCGAATCAGCCCCAGCATTTT
CAWELNTGTGPNQPQHF
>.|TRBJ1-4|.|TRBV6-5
TGTGCCAGCAGTTCTGGACTCCTCCGGGCTAATGAAAAACTGTTTTTT
CASSSGLLRANEKLFF
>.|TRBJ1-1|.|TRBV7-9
TGTGCCAGCAGTCTAGAATGGATCACTGAAGCTTTCTTT
CASSLEWITEAFF
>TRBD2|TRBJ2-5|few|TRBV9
TGTGCCAGCAGCAATAGCGGGGGGGTCCAAGAGACCCAGTACTTC
CASSNSGGVQETQYF
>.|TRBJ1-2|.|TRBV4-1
TGCGCCAGCAGCCCCAATTACAGCAACTATGGCTACACCTTC
CASSPNYSNYGYTF
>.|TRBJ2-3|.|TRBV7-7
TGTGCTAGCAGCTTAGATCGGTTAGATACGCAGTATTTT
CASSLDRLDTQYF